The 23 T cell receptor beta chains presented below share a single source sample, sequenced in a study of blood T cell repertoires in COVID-19. Clones were sequenced by immunoSEQ multiplex PCR, and TCRdb holds only the in-frame ones, with some missing. This table has about 100,000 clones, approximately 85% appearing once. Sequenced: peripheral blood. These receptors were obtained from a middle-aged man with active or convalescent COVID-19.

The chain links TRBV7-9 to TRBJ2-7, with TRBD2 matching 8 bases. Per the germline V gene, CDR1 is SEHNR and CDR2 is FQNEAQ (reference sequence). This CDR3 has 16 residues. The junction had 11 bases not matched to a gene; V was cut back by 5 bases and J by 2 bases. The CDR3 here is CASSPLSSGSAYEQYF. The CDR3 coding sequence is TGTGCCAGCAGCCCGTTGTCTAGCGGGTCCGCCTACGAGCAGTACTTC.

The V and J genes are TRBV11-2 and TRBJ2-4; the match to TRBD2 covers 7 bases. The CDR3 spans 16 residues. The germline V gene has CDR1 SGHAT and CDR2 FQNNGV. Trimming removed 5 bases from V and 1 base from J; junction bases left unmatched: 8. The CDR3 region is CASSIPSGRAKNIQYF. CDR3 nucleotide sequence: TGTGCCAGCAGCATTCCTAGCGGTCGGGCCAAAAACATTCAGTACTTC. The whole variable domain, remainder taken from reference TRBV11-2 and TRBJ2-4, is EAGVAQSPRYKIIEKRQSVAFWCNPISGHATLYWYQQILGQGPKLLIQFQNNGVVDDSQLPKDRFSAERLKGVDSTLKIQPAKLEDSAVYLCASSIPSGRAKNIQYFGAGTRLSVL.

CDR3 in DNA: TGTGCCAGCACCTCTAGCGGGGGCTCCTACAATGAGCAGTTCTTC. Translation: CASTSSGGSYNEQFF. J is TRBJ2-1 and V is TRBV7-2; 10 bases fit TRBD2. Germline values: CDR1 SGHTA, CDR2 FQGNSA. The V gene end was trimmed by 7 bases and the J gene end by 0 bases; junction bases not matched to a gene: 3. This CDR3 is built from 15 residues.

This chain uses TRBV30 with TRBJ1-2; no reliable D call. Looked up from germline, CDR1 is GTSNPN and CDR2 is SVGIG (reference sequence). The CDR3 contains 12 residues. With 1 base removed from V and 2 bases from J, the gap between germline ends came to 5 bases. As DNA, the CDR3 is TGTGCCTGGAGTGCGGTGAACTATGGCTACACCTTC. This sequence encodes CAWSAVNYGYTF.

This chain joins TRBV12-3 or TRBV12-4 and TRBJ2-1; 7 nucleotides agree with TRBD1. V lost 6 bases to trimming and J lost 9 bases; unmatched junction nucleotides: 8. The CDR3 has 13 residues. The CDR3 spells CASSPTGSGEQFF. In DNA, the CDR3 is TGTGCCAGCAGCCCGACAGGGTCTGGTGAGCAGTTCTTC.

V is TRBV5-1 and J is TRBJ1-1; TRBD1 might be the D (6 bases). The CDR3 runs to 13 residues. The germline V and J ends were trimmed by 4 bases and 4 bases, with 11 bases remaining between them. The germline V gene encodes CDR1 SGHRS and CDR2 YFSETQ. This CDR3 is CASSPQGFTEAFF. CDR3 bases: TGCGCCAGCAGCCCACAGGGTTTCACTGAAGCTTTCTTT.

The V call is TRBV14, the J call TRBJ2-1; D is ambiguous. The V and J ends lost 1 base and 7 bases respectively, with 5 bases between them. CDR1 and CDR2 (germline): SGHDN, FVKESK. This CDR3 spans 12 amino acids. CDR3 amino acids: CASSQVKNEQFF. In DNA, the CDR3 is TGTGCCAGCAGCCAAGTAAAAAATGAGCAGTTCTTC.

V usage is TRBV2 and J usage is TRBJ1-1; 8 nucleotides match TRBD1. The germline CDR1 and CDR2 sequences are SNHLY and FYNNEI. With V trimmed by 4 bases and J by 2 bases, 6 bases remained unmatched. The CDR3 consists of 15 residues. The CDR3 sequence: CASSVQGAVNTEAFF. CDR3 bases: TGTGCCAGCAGTGTCCAGGGGGCGGTAAACACTGAAGCTTTCTTT.

V is TRBV11-3 and J is TRBJ2-1; TRBD1 matches 8 bases. In germline, CDR1 is SGHNT, CDR2 YENEEA. V was pared by 5 bases and J by 5 bases, with 5 bases of the junction left unmatched. The CDR3 runs 14 residues. The CDR3 sequence is CASSPPGQDNEQFF. CDR3 DNA sequence: TGTGCCAGCAGCCCACCGGGACAGGACAATGAGCAGTTCTTC.

The chain joins TRBV11-2 to TRBJ1-1, with 8 bases aligning to TRBD1. Germline V gene lookup returns CDR1 SGHAT and CDR2 FQNNGV. The junction had 12 bases not matched to a gene; V was cut back by 5 bases and J by 7 bases. There are 15 residues in the CDR3. Here the CDR3 DNA reads TGTGCCAGCAGCGCAACCATGGGACAGGCCTATGAAGCTTTCTTT. This encodes CASSATMGQAYEAFF.

The chain combines TRBV10-3 with TRBJ2-3, with D possibly TRBD2 on 6 matching bases. This CDR3 has 15 amino acids. V lost 8 bases and J lost 2, with 17 bases in between. The germline CDR1 and CDR2 sequences are ENHRY and SYGVKD. CDR3 in DNA: TGTGCCATCCATGAACCGGGACTGATCACAGATACGCAGTATTTT. This gives the protein CAIHEPGLITDTQYF.

This rearrangement joins TRBV21-1 to TRBJ1-1. TRBV21-1 is reported as a pseudogene. The CDR3 runs to 18 residues. The CDR3 DNA is TGTGCCAGCAGCAAAGCGCTTTCCCTAGGCTTTATGAACACTGAAGCTTTCTTT. Its translation is CASSKALSLGFMNTEAFF.

This clone was observed a few times. The chain links TRBV15 to TRBJ2-1; D is perhaps TRBD2 (6 bases). Germline lookup yields CDR1 LNHNV and CDR2 YYDKDF (reference sequence). The CDR3 totals 16 residues. The V end lost 5 bases, the J end lost 3 bases, and 17 bases lay between the germline ends. The CDR3 protein is CATSSLPGESYNEQFF. The CDR3, as DNA: TGTGCCACCAGCTCTCTTCCGGGGGAGAGCTACAATGAGCAGTTCTTC.

The chain joins TRBV5-1 to TRBJ1-1; tentatively, D is TRBD1 (5 bases). The CDR3 loop spans 14 amino acids. CDR1 SGHRS and CDR2 YFSETQ come from the germline V gene. With 0 bases removed from V and 2 bases from J, the gap between germline ends came to 8 bases. CDR3 nucleotide sequence: TGCGCCAGCAGCTTGGACACAGGTAACACTGAAGCTTTCTTT. Translating gives CASSLDTGNTEAFF.

The V call is TRBV13, the J call TRBJ1-2; a possible D gene is TRBD1 (5 bases). V shed 6 bases and J shed 8 bases, with 19 bases lying between them. This CDR3 comprises 14 residues. Germline CDR1 and CDR2: PRHDT and FYEKMQ (reference sequence). The DNA of the CDR3 is TGTGCCAGCAGAAGGGGAACGGTTGGAATCGGCTACACCTTC. Residues: CASRRGTVGIGYTF.

The V gene is TRBV6-5, the J gene TRBJ1-2; the match to TRBD1 covers 8 bases. CDR1 is MNHEY, CDR2 SVGAGI, per germline. The V and J ends lost 1 base and 8 bases, in that order; junction bases with no gene match: 9. The CDR3 is 15 residues long. The CDR3 DNA reads TGTGCCAGCAGTTACTTGGCAGGGGGCGGTTCGGGCTACACCTTC. It specifies CASSYLAGGGSGYTF.

The chain couples TRBV11-2 to TRBJ1-1; 9 positions agree with TRBD1. The J segment lost 4 bases and the V segment lost 4 bases, leaving 4 bases of the junction unmatched. The CDR3 extends over 14 amino acids. Germline V gene data show CDR1 as SGHAT and CDR2 as FQNNGV. CDR3 nucleotides: TGTGCCAGCAGCTCAACAGGGGGCGCCACTGAAGCTTTCTTT. It yields the protein CASSSTGGATEAFF.

This clone was picked up one time. In DNA, the CDR3 is TGTGCCAGCAACCCCCGGGGGAGCGGTGAAAAACTGTTTTTT. Translation gives CASNPRGSGEKLFF. The chain joins TRBV5-8 to TRBJ1-4, with D maybe TRBD1 (5 bases). CDR3 size: 14 residues. V was clipped by 6 bases and J by 7 bases, with 16 bases between them. Germline-derived CDR1 and CDR2 are SGHTS and YDEGEE.

This chain joins TRBV16 and TRBJ2-6; possibly TRBD2 for D (5 bases). Germline V CDR1 and CDR2: KGHSY, FQNENV. V lost 0 bases and J 0 bases, leaving 9 bases between the germline ends. This CDR3 contains 17 residues. This CDR3 reads CASSQSLGSSGANVLTF. For the CDR3, the DNA is TGTGCCAGCAGCCAATCTTTGGGGAGCTCTGGGGCCAACGTCCTGACTTTC.

The J gene is TRBJ2-4, the V gene TRBV27; 8 bases align to TRBD1. V lost 6 bases to trimming and J lost 9 bases; unmatched junction nucleotides: 13. The germline gives CDR1 MNHEY, CDR2 SMNVEV (reference sequence). This CDR3 is 15 amino acids long. The CDR3: CASRLGGQGSVIQYF. CDR3 in DNA: TGTGCCAGCAGATTGGGCGGACAGGGCTCGGTCATTCAGTACTTC.

The V call is TRBV10-2, the J call TRBJ2-7; D unclear. The V gene's germline CDR1 is WSHSY and CDR2 SAAADI. The CDR3 is made up of 13 amino acids. V gave up 3 bases and J gave up 5 bases, with 11 bases separating them. The CDR3 DNA is TGCGCCAGCAGTGACATAGTCCCCAACGAGCAGTACTTC. Encoded protein: CASSDIVPNEQYF.

A single count supports this clone. The rearrangement joins TRBV12-5 to TRBJ2-1; 9 positions agree with TRBD1. The J segment lost 4 bases and the V segment lost 4 bases, leaving 5 bases of the junction unmatched. From germline, CDR1 is LGHNT and CDR2 FRNRAP. The CDR3 loop spans 15 amino acids. CDR3 amino acids: CASGSTGTGYNEQFF. As DNA, the CDR3 is TGTGCTAGTGGTTCCACCGGGACAGGGTACAATGAGCAGTTCTTC.

The J gene is TRBJ2-5, the V gene TRBV3-1 (or the pseudogene TRBV3-2), with 10 bases matching TRBD2. V lost 6 bases, J lost 2 bases, and 9 bases stayed unmatched. Germline V gene sequence: CDR1 LGHDT, CDR2 YNNKEL (reference sequence). This CDR3 has 16 amino acids. CDR3 nucleotide sequence: TGTGCCAGCAGTTTAGCGGGGGGATACTTACAAGAGACCCAGTACTTC. It codes for CASSLAGGYLQETQYF.